The present TCR beta chain was sequenced within a study of control samples from healthy donors and cancer patients. Using immunoSEQ multiplex PCR, the repertoire was profiled, and TCRdb retains in-frame clones only, with some absent. The sample contains 70,000 to 95,000 clones, approximately 93% of which appear only once. Between the trimmed V and J ends, which lost 2 bases and 6 bases, there was a span of 13 bases. From germline, CDR1 is LNHDA and CDR2 SQIVND (reference sequence). The CDR3 is 14 residues long. The sequence derives from a woman in her thirties in good health. Sequencing was carried out using blood. The J gene is TRBJ1-2, the V gene TRBV19, with D hard to call. CDR3 nucleotides: TGTGCCAGTAGTATAATAACGGGGAGTCATGGCTACACCTTC. The encoded protein is CASSIITGSHGYTF.